The 23 T cell receptor beta chains given below trace back to one sample, sequenced in a study of neurological immune-mediated disorders. Each CDR3 protein gets one entry after TCRdb re-called the 5' RACE reads with MiXCR. The data show tens of thousands of distinct CDR3 sequences, with about 5% seen just once and 2% to 2.5% held by the top ten. The sample was PBMCs. Receptors were obtained from a woman aged 65 to 85 with multiple sclerosis.

This clonotype was seen at least ten times. V usage is TRBV20-1 and J usage is TRBJ2-1, with D maybe TRBD1 (5 bases). Germline V gene lookup returns CDR1 DFQATT and CDR2 SNEGSKA (reference sequence). Trimming left V 8 bases short and J 0 bases short, with 20 bases between. The length of the CDR3 is 16 residues. DNA for the CDR3: TGCAGTTTTATCGGTGACAGCCAAATCTCCTACAATGAGCAGTTCTTC. It encodes CSFIGDSQISYNEQFF.

This clonotype showed up many times. This chain uses TRBV9 with TRBJ1-3; TRBD1 is a possible D gene (6 bases). Trimming removed 2 bases from V and 4 bases from J, with 19 bases in between. The germline V gene encodes CDR1 SGDLS and CDR2 YYNGEE. The CDR3 totals 17 residues. Written as DNA, the CDR3 is TGTGCCAGCAGCGTCGAGGGGGATCTCTCTGTCGGAAACACCATATATTTT. Protein: CASSVEGDLSVGNTIYF.

This clonotype was picked up many times. The chain is built from TRBV5-1 and TRBJ2-1; D ambiguous. Germline assignment: CDR1 SGHRS and CDR2 YFSETQ. The CDR3 has 14 residues. V shed 3 bases and J shed 3 bases, with 10 bases lying between them. CDR3 coding DNA: TGCGCCAGCAGCTGGGGTTCCGGCTACAATGAGCAGTTCTTC. As protein: CASSWGSGYNEQFF.

The J gene is TRBJ2-2, the V gene TRBV29-1, with unresolved D. Trimming took 2 bases from V and 6 from J, leaving 7 bases between them. The CDR3 covers 12 residues. In germline, CDR1 is SQVTM, CDR2 ANQGSEA. The CDR3 nucleotides read TGCAGCGTTGAATCGATGGCCGGGGAGCTGTTTTTT. Translation gives CSVESMAGELFF.

The sample holds many counts of this clonotype. The CDR3 sequence: CASSISGSNEQFF. The DNA for the CDR3 is TGTGCCAGCAGTATTAGCGGGAGTAATGAGCAGTTCTTC. The chain couples TRBV12-3 or TRBV12-4 to TRBJ2-1, with 9 positions matching TRBD2. V gave up 5 bases and J gave up 7 bases; unmatched junction bases: 3. The CDR3 totals 13 residues.

In its sample, this clonotype was seen many times. This chain links TRBV7-8 with TRBJ2-3; D call uncertain. Per the germline V gene, CDR1 is SGHVS and CDR2 is FQNEAQ. Trimming shortened V by 1 base and J by 0 bases, and 11 bases separated the two germline ends. This CDR3 contains 16 residues. The CDR3 protein is CASSLVASYSTDTQYF. DNA of the CDR3: TGTGCCAGCAGCTTAGTCGCAAGCTATAGCACAGATACGCAGTATTTT.

This clonotype was detected a few times. The rearrangement links TRBV7-6 to TRBJ2-2, with unresolved D. CDR3 length: 14 residues. Germline V lookup: CDR1 SGHVS, CDR2 FNYEAQ. With 0 bases removed from V and 6 bases from J, the gap between germline ends came to 8 bases. The CDR3 DNA reads TGTGCCAGCAGCTTAGCGTCCGGAGCCGGGGAGCTGTTTTTT. As protein: CASSLASGAGELFF. The full variable domain, its missing parts supplied by reference TRBV7-6 and TRBJ2-2, is GAGVSQSPRYKVTKRGQDVALRCDPISGHVSLYWYRQALGQGPEFLTYFNYEAQQDKSGLPNDRFSAERPEGSISTLTIQRTEQRDSAMYRCASSLASGAGELFFGEGSRLTVL.

This clonotype has ten or more counts. V is TRBV6-2 or TRBV6-3 and J is TRBJ2-1, with D perhaps being TRBD1 or TRBD2 (5 bases each). CDR1 MNHEY and CDR2 SVGEGT come from the germline V gene. The length of the CDR3 is 18 residues. V lost 5 bases and J lost 2, with 22 bases in between. The CDR3 sequence: CASSPLTSAGSTYNEQFF. The CDR3, as DNA: TGTGCCAGCAGTCCCCTTACATCAGCAGGGAGCACCTACAATGAGCAGTTCTTC.

This clonotype has ten or more counts. The chain employs TRBV5-1 and TRBJ2-7; 11 bases match TRBD2. The ends lost 2 bases at V and 4 bases at J; junction bases unmatched: 2. The CDR3 runs 14 residues. Germline V gene sequence: CDR1 SGHRS, CDR2 YFSETQ. CDR3 DNA: TGCGCCAGCAGCTTTGGGACTAGCGGATACGAGCAGTACTTC. Its protein product is CASSFGTSGYEQYF.

This clonotype came up many times. CDR3 sequence: CASSQTGGNQPQHF. The DNA of the CDR3 is TGTGCCAGCAGCCAGACCGGGGGTAATCAGCCCCAGCATTTT. V and J are TRBV6-5 and TRBJ1-5, with D perhaps TRBD1 (5 bases). Germline loops: CDR1 MNHEY, CDR2 SVGAGI. The CDR3 is made up of 14 amino acids. The V and J ends lost 6 bases and 4 bases respectively, with 13 bases between them.

This clonotype came up many times. The chain has TRBV6-5 and TRBJ2-1, with 12 positions matching TRBD2. J gave up 1 base and V 1 base, and 11 bases lay outside the gene matches. Germline values: CDR1 MNHEY, CDR2 SVGAGI. There are 20 residues in the CDR3. The CDR3 is CASSYLPRTSGIRSYNEQFF. CDR3 in DNA: TGTGCCAGCAGTTACTTACCGAGGACTAGCGGGATTAGATCCTACAATGAGCAGTTCTTC.

This clonotype was detected ten times or more. The CDR3 nucleotides read TGTGCCAGCAGCCAAGATCTCGGGAATTCACCCCTCCACTTT. Translated: CASSQDLGNSPLHF. This chain joins TRBV14 and TRBJ1-6; no clear D. Trimming pared 0 bases from V and 7 bases from J, leaving 7 bases between. This CDR3 has 14 amino acids. The germline gives CDR1 SGHDN, CDR2 FVKESK.

This clonotype was detected ten times or more. The chain carries TRBV20-1 and TRBJ1-1; no reliable D call. Deletions cut 0 bases from V and 6 bases from J, with 5 bases between. Germline V gives CDR1 DFQATT, CDR2 SNEGSKA (reference sequence). CDR3 length: 11 amino acids. CDR3 residues: CSAREHPEAFF. The CDR3 DNA sequence: TGCAGTGCTAGAGAACACCCTGAAGCTTTCTTT.

This clonotype appeared many times. The chain carries TRBV7-2 and TRBJ1-5; possibly TRBD1 for D (5 bases). CDR3 length equals 16 residues. V was pared by 7 bases and J by 1 base, with 17 bases between. Germline V gene lookup returns CDR1 SGHTA and CDR2 FQGNSA. The CDR3 sequence: CASTDTVEGSNQPQHF. The CDR3 DNA reads TGTGCCAGCACCGATACCGTGGAGGGGAGCAATCAGCCCCAGCATTTT.

The chain has TRBV25-1 and TRBJ2-7, with TRBD1 matching over 10 bases. Germline V gives CDR1 MGHDK, CDR2 SYGVNS. V dropped 3 bases and J dropped 3; count of bases not matched to a gene: 8. The CDR3 has 16 residues. DNA for the CDR3: TGTGCCAGCAGTGATCCGGCCGGGACAGGGGTCTACGAGCAGTACTTC. This translates into CASSDPAGTGVYEQYF.

This clonotype appeared many times. The chain is built from TRBV20-1 and TRBJ2-1, with 7 bases fitting TRBD1. This CDR3 is 14 amino acids long. Unmatched junction bases numbered 7, after V lost 6 bases and J lost 2 bases. Germline V gene sequence: CDR1 DFQATT, CDR2 SNEGSKA (reference sequence). DNA for the CDR3: TGCAGTGCCGGTCCGGGACAGACCTACAATGAGCAGTTCTTC. This codes for CSAGPGQTYNEQFF.

In this sample, this clonotype turned up many times. The chain couples TRBV4-3 to TRBJ1-2; 10 bases match TRBD1. The CDR3 is made up of 15 amino acids. The trim removed 4 bases at V and 0 bases at J, leaving 2 bases unmatched. CDR1 is LGHNA, CDR2 YSLEER, per germline. The CDR3 DNA reads as TGCGCCAGCAGCCGGGACAGGGGAACTAACTATGGCTACACCTTC. This gives the protein CASSRDRGTNYGYTF.

By share, this clonotype counts as medium-sized. This chain uses TRBV7-9 with TRBJ2-7; 7 positions agree with TRBD1. The CDR3 runs 14 residues. J gave up 7 bases and V 8 bases, and 14 bases lay outside the gene matches. CDR1 SEHNR and CDR2 FQNEAQ come from the germline V gene (reference sequence). DNA of the CDR3: TGTGCCAGCGGCCTACAGGGGCCCCCGGGGGAGCAGTACTTC. Translating gives CASGLQGPPGEQYF.

This clonotype was detected many times. The chain carries TRBV20-1 and TRBJ2-1; no clear D. This CDR3 has 13 residues. The V gene lost 3 bases and the J gene lost 7 bases, with 13 bases spanning the gap. Germline-derived CDR1 and CDR2 are DFQATT and SNEGSKA (reference sequence). DNA for the CDR3: TGCAGTGCTAGGGACCTGCTTGGGAATGAGCAGTTCTTC. Translated, it gives CSARDLLGNEQFF.

This clonotype was picked up many times. The chain is built from TRBV7-6 and TRBJ2-1; D remains ambiguous. CDR3 length equals 14 residues. Trimming removed 5 bases from V and 7 bases from J, with 15 bases in between. Looked up from germline, CDR1 is SGHVS and CDR2 is FNYEAQ. Here the CDR3 reads CASSPRTDGNEQFF. CDR3 sequence (DNA): TGTGCCAGCAGCCCCCGGACCGATGGGAATGAGCAGTTCTTC. Looking up the rest from reference TRBV7-6 and TRBJ2-1 gives the full variable domain: GAGVSQSPRYKVTKRGQDVALRCDPISGHVSLYWYRQALGQGPEFLTYFNYEAQQDKSGLPNDRFSAERPEGSISTLTIQRTEQRDSAMYRCASSPRTDGNEQFFGPGTRLTVL.

This clonotype was picked up many times. V is TRBV29-1 and J is TRBJ2-4, with D perhaps matching TRBD2 (7 bases). V gave up 7 bases and J gave up 6 bases, with 16 bases separating them. Germline V gene data show CDR1 as SQVTM and CDR2 as ANQGSEA. This CDR3 is built from 13 residues. Here the CDR3 reads CSANLGGGNIQYF. The CDR3 bases are TGCAGCGCCAACTTGGGAGGGGGAAACATTCAGTACTTC.

This clonotype was picked up many times. This chain connects TRBV20-1 to TRBJ1-6; 8 bases fit TRBD1. The ends lost 6 bases at V and 10 bases at J; junction bases unmatched: 8. Per the germline V gene, CDR1 is DFQATT and CDR2 is SNEGSKA (reference sequence). This CDR3 has 13 amino acids. The CDR3 region has the DNA TGCAGTGCAGTTCAGGGGGCAGGGTCACCCCTCCACTTT. Residues: CSAVQGAGSPLHF.

In its sample, this clonotype was seen many times. This chain connects TRBV6-6 to TRBJ2-2; D unclear. CDR3 length equals 13 residues. Germline loops: CDR1 MNHNY, CDR2 SVGAGI (reference sequence). Between the trimmed V and J ends, which lost 8 bases and 4 bases, there was a span of 11 bases. DNA of the CDR3: TGTGCCAGCCGACTTCCGGGCACCGGGGAGCTGTTTTTT. The encoded protein is CASRLPGTGELFF.